These 8 T cell receptor beta chains share one sample of origin, sequenced in a study of T cell responses to AZD1222 COVID-19 vaccine. Only in-frame clones appear in the TCRdb table, and some are missing; sequencing was by immunoSEQ multiplex PCR. The table lists 100,000 or so clones, about 85% of them singletons, with around 2.3% in the top ten. The sequencing here drew on peripheral blood, taken 28 days after the second AZD1222 dose. The receptors here all came from an adult who received the AZD1222 COVID-19 vaccine.

V usage is TRBV9 and J usage is TRBJ2-3; D call uncertain. The CDR3 sequence is 16 residues long. Germline V gene lookup returns CDR1 SGDLS and CDR2 YYNGEE. V lost 0 bases and J 5 bases, leaving 16 bases between the germline ends. This chain's CDR3 is CASSVGSGDMGDTQYF. The CDR3 coding sequence is TGTGCCAGCAGCGTAGGATCTGGGGATATGGGAGATACGCAGTATTTT. The complete variable domain, with remaining parts taken from reference TRBV9 and TRBJ2-3, reads DSGVTQTPKHLITATGQRVTLRCSPRSGDLSVYWYQQSLDQGLQFLIQYYNGEERAKGNILERFSAQQFPDLHSELNLSSLELGDSALYFCASSVGSGDMGDTQYFGPGTRLTVL.

The chain combines TRBV7-2 with TRBJ2-7, with D hard to call. CDR1 is SGHTA, CDR2 FQGNSA, per germline. The CDR3 has 15 amino acids. V dropped 1 base and J dropped 0 bases, with 10 bases sitting between them. In DNA, the CDR3 is TGTGCCAGCAGCTTAGATGGTGGATACTCCTACGAGCAGTACTTC. Amino acids: CASSLDGGYSYEQYF.

This chain links TRBV10-1 with TRBJ2-1, with 11 nucleotides matching TRBD2. This CDR3 comprises 14 residues. Germline trimming cut 4 bases from V and 7 bases from J; bases unmatched to any gene: 3. Germline lookup yields CDR1 WNHNN and CDR2 SYGVQD (reference sequence). The CDR3 DNA is TGCGCCAGCAGTGGGGGACTAGCGGATAATGAGCAGTTCTTC. Amino acid sequence: CASSGGLADNEQFF.

Only a few counts were recorded for this clone. V usage is TRBV27 and J usage is TRBJ1-1; possibly TRBD1 for D (6 bases). The CDR3 length is 14 residues. The germline V gene encodes CDR1 MNHEY and CDR2 SMNVEV (reference sequence). V was cut by 4 bases and J by 2 bases, with 11 bases left in between. CDR3 sequence (DNA): TGTGCCAGCAGTTCGTACAGGGATAACACTGAAGCTTTCTTT. Its protein product is CASSSYRDNTEAFF.

This rearrangement joins TRBV15 to TRBJ1-1; D gene unclear. The CDR3 spans 18 residues. The V end lost 0 bases, the J end lost 4 bases, and 21 bases lay between the germline ends. The germline CDR1 and CDR2 sequences are LNHNV and YYDKDF (reference sequence). CDR3 nucleotide sequence: TGTGCCACCAGCAGAGATTTAGATTTCGTGCTGGAGGGCACTGAAGCTTTCTTT. This translates into CATSRDLDFVLEGTEAFF.

The J gene is TRBJ2-7, the V gene TRBV4-3; TRBD2 matches 8 bases. Germline CDR1 reads LGHNA; CDR2 reads YSLEER. This CDR3 has 15 residues. J was trimmed by 7 bases and V by 1 base; bases with no gene match: 9. The CDR3 DNA sequence: TGCGCCAGCAGCCAAGCGACGGGAGGGCCGACGGAGCAGTACTTC. It encodes CASSQATGGPTEQYF.

J is TRBJ1-2 and V is TRBV7-9, with a tentative D call TRBD1 (6 bases). Trimming removed 8 bases at V and 13 bases at J, with 26 bases between. This CDR3 has 14 residues. Germline loops: CDR1 SEHNR, CDR2 FQNEAQ (reference sequence). The CDR3 region has the DNA TGTGCCAGCGCCCTAGCTGGTGGGGGGCCCTCCTGCACCTTC. Amino acid sequence: CASALAGGGPSCTF.

This clone was recorded only once. The V call is TRBV4-1, the J call TRBJ2-4; 8 bases map to TRBD2. Trimming at V came to 0 bases and at J to 0 bases, leaving 10 bases not matched to a gene. The germline V gene encodes CDR1 MGHRA and CDR2 YSYEKL. The CDR3 sequence is 19 residues long. The CDR3 DNA is TGCGCCAGCAGCCAAGATCAGATCAGCGGGAGAGTAGCCAAAAACATTCAGTACTTC. This codes for CASSQDQISGRVAKNIQYF.